Below, 11 T cell receptor beta chains from the same sample are listed, as sequenced in a study. Using immunoSEQ multiplex PCR, the repertoire was profiled, and TCRdb retains in-frame clones only, with some absent. The sample contains approximately 70,000 clones, about 94% of which appear only once. What was sequenced was PBMCs. These receptors were obtained from a middle-aged man with rheumatoid arthritis.

V and J are TRBV7-9 and TRBJ2-5, with D unclear. The CDR3 has 11 amino acids. Trimming cost V 6 bases and J 5 bases, with 7 bases left between them. Germline assignment: CDR1 SEHNR and CDR2 FQNEAQ (reference sequence). CDR3 bases: TGTGCCAGCAGTACTAAGGAGACCCAGTACTTC. This sequence encodes CASSTKETQYF.

The rearrangement links TRBV21-1 to TRBJ1-2; the table assigns TRBD1, which was not confirmed against the DNA. TRBV21-1 is shown as a pseudogene. This CDR3 has 15 amino acids. The CDR3 loop is CASSNPSTVNYGYTF. As DNA, the CDR3 is TGTGCCAGCAGCAATCCTTCGACAGTAAACTATGGCTACACCTTC.

The J gene is TRBJ1-4, the V gene TRBV5-1; TRBD1 might be the D (5 bases). The germline CDR1 and CDR2 sequences are SGHRS and YFSETQ. The CDR3 loop spans 12 amino acids. Trimming removed 4 bases from V and 11 bases from J, with 12 bases in between. The CDR3 DNA is TGCGCCAGCAGCATAAGGGGAGACAAACTGTTTTTT. Amino acids: CASSIRGDKLFF.

As to this clone: Other DNA sequences from this sample encode an identical CDR3 as well. This chain uses TRBV18 with TRBJ1-1; 7 nucleotides agree with TRBD1. The length of the CDR3 is 14 residues. V shed 3 bases and J 2 bases; nucleotides not matched to a gene: 3. The germline V gene encodes CDR1 KGHSH and CDR2 LQKENI. The CDR3 DNA reads TGTGCCAGCTCACCGCGACAGGGAAACACTGAAGCTTTCTTT. Translated, it gives CASSPRQGNTEAFF.

V usage is TRBV5-6 and J usage is TRBJ1-4; possibly TRBD1 for D (6 bases). The V and J ends lost 1 base and 1 base respectively, with 11 bases between them. CDR3 length: 16 residues. In germline, CDR1 is SGHDT, CDR2 YYEEEE. The CDR3 nucleotides are TGTGCCAGCAGCTTGTTGTCCAGGGGAACTAATGAAAAACTGTTTTTT. Protein sequence: CASSLLSRGTNEKLFF.

This chain uses TRBV10-3 with TRBJ2-7; D is possibly TRBD1 (6 bases). This CDR3 contains 13 residues. V lost 4 bases to trimming and J lost 4 bases, with 11 bases between them. Germline loops: CDR1 ENHRY, CDR2 SYGVKD. The CDR3 DNA reads as TGTGCCATCAGTGCGTCAGGGGAATACGAGCAGTACTTC. As protein: CAISASGEYEQYF.

The rearrangement joins TRBV5-6 to TRBJ2-7, with 7 positions matching TRBD1. J was trimmed by 1 base and V by 4 bases; bases with no gene match: 5. The CDR3 runs 14 residues. Germline CDR1 is SGHDT and CDR2 is YYEEEE. The CDR3 DNA follows: TGTGCCAGCAGCCCGGACAGGATATCCTACGAGCAGTACTTC. It yields the protein CASSPDRISYEQYF.

The rearrangement uses TRBV7-2 and TRBJ2-1; 10 bases match TRBD2. V dropped 1 base and J dropped 12; count of bases not matched to a gene: 15. Looked up from germline, CDR1 is SGHTA and CDR2 is FQGNSA. The CDR3 has 17 residues. CDR3 DNA sequence: TGTGCCAGCAGCTTAGTCGAGGTACTAGCGGGATCCCTTGGGCAGTTCTTC. Translated: CASSLVEVLAGSLGQFF.

V usage is TRBV5-1 and J usage is TRBJ1-1; TRBD1 aligns across 9 bases. CDR1 is SGHRS, CDR2 YFSETQ, per germline. This CDR3 has 14 amino acids. Germline trimming cut 4 bases from V and 11 bases from J; bases unmatched to any gene: 12. CDR3 sequence reads: CASSPSRGTGHAFF. DNA of the CDR3: TGCGCCAGCAGCCCCTCCCGAGGGACAGGGCACGCTTTCTTT.

The chain uses TRBV29-1 and TRBJ1-2, with TRBD1 as a possible D gene (5 bases). This CDR3 spans 12 amino acids. Germline CDR1 reads SQVTM; CDR2 reads ANQGSEA. Trimming took 2 bases from V and 8 from J, leaving 12 bases between them. CDR3: CSVESVGAGYTF. The CDR3 coding sequence is TGCAGCGTTGAATCTGTCGGGGCGGGCTACACCTTC.

The chain recombines TRBV5-4 with TRBJ2-1, with 8 bases fitting TRBD2. The CDR3 is 15 residues long. Germline V gene data show CDR1 as SGHNT and CDR2 as YYREEE (reference sequence). V shed 4 bases, J shed 4 bases, and the junction held 7 bases outside the gene matches. The CDR3, as DNA: TGTGCCAGCAGCAGCGGGACTAGGCTGTACAATGAGCAGTTCTTC. Its translation is CASSSGTRLYNEQFF. The whole variable domain, filled in from reference TRBV5-4 and TRBJ2-1, reads ETGVTQSPTHLIKTRGQQVTLRCSSQSGHNTVSWYQQALGQGPQFIFQYYREEENGRGNFPPRFSGLQFPNYSSELNVNALELDDSALYLCASSSGTRLYNEQFFGPGTRLTVL.